Sequencing of this T cell receptor beta chain was carried out in a study of blood T cells in healthy people across ages. With respect to this clonotype: What it binds is not known.

This CDR3 is built from 13 residues. V dropped 5 bases and J dropped 10 bases, with 15 bases sitting between them. The authors ran a second PCR of about 6 to 11 cycles using a sample-barcoded 5' primer and a J-beta primer mix. From the 5' RACE reads, TCRdb called clonotypes with MiXCR, one entry per CDR3 protein. The data show 550,000 to 700,000 distinct CDR3 sequences, 25% to 30% seen once. Findings of the study overall: PBMC samples, being unsorted, prevented any conclusive comparison of naive and antigen-experienced cells.

Material for sequencing was blood. The V gene is TRBV12-3 or TRBV12-4, the J gene TRBJ1-5; tentatively, D is TRBD1 (6 bases). This sequence originates from a woman in her seventies in good health. The CDR3 is CASSLSHRVPQHF. In DNA, the CDR3 is TGTGCCAGCAGTCTCTCACACAGGGTACCCCAGCATTTT.